This TCR beta chain was recovered during a study of blood T cell repertoires in COVID-19. About the study: Samples came from the United States, Italy and Spain, spanning acute and convalescent COVID-19.

Authors' analysis steps: Amplification of reference gene primers was used by the study to estimate nucleated cell counts. The protocol was immunoSEQ multiplex PCR, while the TCRdb copy is restricted to in-frame clones and leaves out a portion. Clone size and V and J calls were adopted from that table, with D and trimming inferred from the DNA. This sample has more than 35,000 clones, with about two thirds found just once. V was shortened by 1 base and J by 5 bases, with 4 bases between the two germline ends. The germline V gene encodes CDR1 DFQATT and CDR2 SNEGSKA (reference sequence). The CDR3 is 11 residues long.

The chain combines TRBV20-1 with TRBJ2-3, with unresolved D. The sequencing input was peripheral blood. The TCR was taken from an older man with acute or convalescent COVID-19. CDR3 coding DNA: TGCAGTGCTAGAGTAATAGATACGCAGTATTTT. Translating it yields CSARVIDTQYF.